These T cell receptor beta chains were read from a single sample in a study of T cells in Graves' hyperthyroidism and ophthalmopathy. TCRdb reprocessed the multiplex PCR reads with MiXCR, giving one entry per CDR3 protein. In the table there are 350,000 to 450,000 distinct CDR3 sequences, about 15% of which are singletons. The sequenced sample consisted of blood. These receptors all come from a woman aged 55-69 years with Graves' hyperthyroidism. The CDR3 runs from the conserved cysteine through the conserved F or W. The D gene is left open where the match is weak. Some rows have no size entry. The others give once, few or many, or a class for an expanded clone.

d_call	v_call	j_call	clone_size	cdr3_aa	cdr3_nt
-	TRBV4-1	TRBJ1-2	many	CASSLRVGARGYTF	TGCGCCAGCAGCCTACGGGTGGGGGCGCGTGGCTACACCTTC
-	TRBV28	TRBJ2-7	many	CASSPGSGVQTYEQYF	TGTGCCAGCAGCCCCGGGAGTGGCGTTCAGACCTACGAGCAGTACTTC
TRBD1	TRBV27	TRBJ1-5	-	CASSSGTGYNQPQHF	TGTGCCAGCAGTTCGGGGACAGGGTACAATCAGCCCCAGCATTTT
-	TRBV4-1	TRBJ1-1	many	CASSQDQGGTEAFF	TGCGCCAGCAGCCAAGATCAAGGGGGCACTGAAGCTTTCTTT
-	TRBV12-3/TRBV12-4	TRBJ1-2	many	CASSSVGGYGYTF	TGTGCCAGCAGTTCCGTAGGGGGCTATGGCTACACCTTC
TRBD1	TRBV6-1	TRBJ1-4	few	CASSPGQRNEKLFF	TGTGCCAGCAGTCCGGGACAGAGGAATGAAAAACTGTTTTTT
TRBD2	TRBV24-1	TRBJ2-2	few	CATSVGSGSPTGELFF	TGTGCCACCAGTGTAGGTAGCGGGAGTCCCACCGGGGAGCTGTTTTTT
TRBD2	TRBV11-3	TRBJ2-7	few	CASSLDWQRDSYEQYF	TGTGCCAGCAGCTTAGATTGGCAGCGGGACTCCTACGAGCAGTACTTC
TRBD1	TRBV5-1	TRBJ2-2	few	CASRIGQGRTGELFF	TGCGCCAGCAGGATTGGACAGGGGAGAACCGGGGAGCTGTTTTTT
-	TRBV28	TRBJ2-7	many	CASSTTGITAAYEQYF	TGTGCCAGCAGTACCACAGGGATTACGGCCGCCTACGAGCAGTACTTC
-	TRBV20-1	TRBJ2-1	many	CSARWYRSYNEQFF	TGCAGTGCTAGATGGTACCGCTCCTACAATGAGCAGTTCTTC
-	TRBV6-2/TRBV6-3	TRBJ1-1	-	CASPKGGGGTEAFF	TGTGCCAGCCCAAAGGGGGGGGGCGGCACTGAAGCTTTCTTT
-	TRBV27	TRBJ2-1	many	CASSFRAEEYNEQFF	TGTGCCAGCAGTTTTAGGGCGGAGGAATACAATGAGCAGTTCTTC
-	TRBV7-2	TRBJ1-2	many	CASSLGRGLGYTF	TGTGCCAGCAGCTTAGGACGGGGGCTGGGCTACACCTTC
TRBD1	TRBV20-1	TRBJ2-7	many	CSASGTGGYSYEQYF	TGCAGTGCGTCCGGGACAGGGGGGTATTCCTACGAGCAGTACTTC
-	TRBV30	TRBJ1-2	many	CAWSAGTPYGYTF	TGTGCCTGGAGCGCCGGGACACCCTATGGCTACACCTTC
-	TRBV6-1	TRBJ2-7	-	CASSEIGMYEQYF	TGTGCCAGCAGTGAAATAGGGATGTACGAGCAGTACTTC
-	TRBV7-8	TRBJ2-3	-	CASSLARAGGSTDTQYF	TGTGCCAGCAGCTTAGCTCGGGCTGGAGGGAGTACAGATACGCAGTATTTT
-	TRBV7-6	TRBJ1-1	many	CASSLGNGMNTEAFF	TGTGCCAGCAGCTTAGGGAACGGTATGAACACTGAAGCTTTCTTT
TRBD1	TRBV15	TRBJ2-5	many	CATSRVPTGADRTQYF	TGTGCCACCAGCAGAGTTCCTACAGGGGCCGATCGGACCCAGTACTTC
TRBD1	TRBV7-3	TRBJ2-5	many	CASSPGTGVETQYF	TGTGCCAGCAGCCCCGGGACAGGGGTTGAGACCCAGTACTTC
TRBD2	TRBV27	TRBJ2-1	few	CASSLSGGGNEQFF	TGTGCCAGCAGTTTATCTGGCGGGGGCAATGAGCAGTTCTTC
TRBD1	TRBV5-1	TRBJ1-1	-	CASSLQDRGGTEAFF	TGCGCCAGCAGCCTCCAAGACAGGGGAGGCACTGAAGCTTTCTTT
-	TRBV6-2/TRBV6-3	TRBJ2-2	-	CASRITGLNTGELFF	TGTGCCAGCAGGATTACAGGACTTAACACCGGGGAGCTGTTTTTT
-	TRBV18	TRBJ1-2	many	CASSPPWGTYGYTF	TGTGCCAGCTCACCACCGTGGGGAACCTATGGCTACACCTTC
-	TRBV25-1	TRBJ2-2	-	CASTTSGAGSPNTGELFF	TGTGCCAGCACCACCTCCGGGGCGGGGAGCCCGAACACCGGGGAGCTGTTTTTT
-	TRBV5-1	TRBJ1-5	many	CASRLTGNSNQPQHF	TGCGCCAGCAGGTTGACCGGTAATAGCAATCAGCCCCAGCATTTT
-	TRBV6-4	TRBJ2-7	many	CASSRDVGPYEQYF	TGTGCCAGCAGCCGGGACGTAGGGCCCTACGAGCAGTACTTC
TRBD1	TRBV6-1	TRBJ1-1	many	CASSEAYYRGSAEAFF	TGTGCCAGCAGTGAAGCGTACTACAGGGGATCTGCTGAAGCTTTCTTT
TRBD1	TRBV27	TRBJ1-5	-	CASSLWGQGRPGQPQHF	TGTGCCAGCAGTTTATGGGGACAGGGGCGACCAGGGCAGCCCCAGCATTTT
-	TRBV7-9	TRBJ1-1	-	CASSPEGRGVTEAFF	TGTGCCAGCAGCCCAGAAGGGAGAGGGGTCACTGAAGCTTTCTTT
-	TRBV9	TRBJ1-6	once	CASSGGAGYNSPLHF	TGTGCCAGCAGCGGCGGCGCAGGCTATAATTCACCCCTCCACTTT
-	TRBV27	TRBJ2-7	few	CASSLRGGEQYF	TGTGCCAGCAGCCTCAGGGGTGGGGAGCAGTACTTC
-	TRBV5-1	TRBJ2-5	-	CASSLEEGGEETQYF	TGCGCCAGCAGCTTGGAAGAGGGAGGAGAAGAGACCCAGTACTTC
-	TRBV6-1	TRBJ2-6	many	CASLKLGSGANVLTF	TGTGCCAGCTTAAAGCTAGGCTCTGGGGCCAACGTCCTGACTTTC
-	TRBV20-1	TRBJ2-3	many	CSAAVSTDTQYF	TGCAGTGCTGCAGTCAGCACAGATACGCAGTATTTT
TRBD2	TRBV20-1	TRBJ2-7	many	CSARIGLAGSHEQYF	TGCAGTGCTAGGATTGGACTAGCGGGTTCCCACGAGCAGTACTTC
TRBD1	TRBV9	TRBJ2-1	-	CASSPPGTVYNEQFF	TGTGCCAGCAGCCCCCCCGGGACAGTCTACAATGAGCAGTTCTTC
-	TRBV20-1	TRBJ2-7	many	CSARDVAGTWEQYF	TGCAGTGCTAGAGATGTTGCGGGGACGTGGGAGCAGTACTTC
TRBD2	TRBV13	TRBJ2-7	few	CASSSRLAGSYEQYF	TGTGCCAGCAGCTCCCGACTAGCGGGATCCTACGAGCAGTACTTC
-	TRBV5-1	TRBJ2-7	-	CASRFDTVSSYEQYF	TGCGCCAGCAGGTTTGACACGGTCTCTTCCTACGAGCAGTACTTC
-	TRBV2	TRBJ1-2	many	CASSGQRGGYTF	TGTGCCAGCAGCGGACAGCGTGGTGGCTACACCTTC
-	TRBV12-3/TRBV12-4	TRBJ2-7	-	CASSSGATGDSYEQYF	TGTGCCAGCAGTTCGGGGGCGACAGGAGACTCCTACGAGCAGTACTTC
-	TRBV7-8	TRBJ1-5	many	CASSLSRLRPQHF	TGTGCCAGCAGCTTAAGCAGGCTACGGCCCCAGCATTTT
-	TRBV7-9	TRBJ1-3	many	CASSPGEFTIYF	TGTGCCAGCAGCCCCGGGGAGTTCACCATATATTTT
-	TRBV29-1	TRBJ2-7	-	CSVEDRRGYEQYF	TGCAGCGTTGAAGATCGAAGGGGGTACGAGCAGTACTTC
-	TRBV7-2	TRBJ1-3	few	CASGGGAGNTIYF	TGTGCCAGCGGGGGGGGTGCTGGAAACACCATATATTTT
-	TRBV5-6	TRBJ1-2	-	CASRSLSTYGYTF	TGTGCCAGCAGGTCCCTCTCCACCTATGGCTACACCTTC